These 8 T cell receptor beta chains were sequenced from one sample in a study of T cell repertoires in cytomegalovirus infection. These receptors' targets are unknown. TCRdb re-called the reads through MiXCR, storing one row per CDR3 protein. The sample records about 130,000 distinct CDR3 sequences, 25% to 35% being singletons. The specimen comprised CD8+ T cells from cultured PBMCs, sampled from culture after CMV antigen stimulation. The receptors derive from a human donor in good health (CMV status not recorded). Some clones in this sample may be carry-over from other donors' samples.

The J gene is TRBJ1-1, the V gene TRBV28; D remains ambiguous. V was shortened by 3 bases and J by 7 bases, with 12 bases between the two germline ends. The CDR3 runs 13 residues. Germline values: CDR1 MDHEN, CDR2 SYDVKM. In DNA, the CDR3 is TGTGCCAGCAGTTTTGAGCTTAGGGTTGAAGCTTTCTTT. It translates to CASSFELRVEAFF. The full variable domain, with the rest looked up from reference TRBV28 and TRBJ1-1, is DVKVTQSSRYLVKRTGEKVFLECVQDMDHENMFWYRQDPGLGLRLIYFSYDVKMKEKGDIPEGYSVSREKKERFSLILESASTNQTSMYLCASSFELRVEAFFGQGTRLTVV.

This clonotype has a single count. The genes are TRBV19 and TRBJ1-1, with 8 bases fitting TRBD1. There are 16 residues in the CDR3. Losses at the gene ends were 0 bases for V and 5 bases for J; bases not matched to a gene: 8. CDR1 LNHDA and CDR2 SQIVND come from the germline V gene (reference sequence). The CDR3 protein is CASSIDRTGKGTEAFF. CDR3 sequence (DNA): TGTGCCAGTAGTATAGACCGGACAGGGAAAGGGACTGAAGCTTTCTTT.

The CDR3 loop reads CASSLTGGGPGGETQYF. Here the CDR3 DNA reads TGTGCCAGCAGCTTGACAGGGGGTGGACCCGGAGGAGAGACCCAGTACTTC. The genes are TRBV27 and TRBJ2-5, with 9 positions matching TRBD1. J lost 4 bases, V lost 6 bases, and 15 bases had no gene match. Germline CDR1 is MNHEY and CDR2 is SMNVEV (reference sequence). The CDR3 runs to 17 residues.

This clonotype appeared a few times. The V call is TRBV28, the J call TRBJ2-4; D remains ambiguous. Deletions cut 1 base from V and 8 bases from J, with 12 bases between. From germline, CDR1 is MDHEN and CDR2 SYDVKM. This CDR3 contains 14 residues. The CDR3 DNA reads TGTGCCAGCAGTTTATTGGCCGGGTCGGACATTCAGTACTTC. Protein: CASSLLAGSDIQYF.

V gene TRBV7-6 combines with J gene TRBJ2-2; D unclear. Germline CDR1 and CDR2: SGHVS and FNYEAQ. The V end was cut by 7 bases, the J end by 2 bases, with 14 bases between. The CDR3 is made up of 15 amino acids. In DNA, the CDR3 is TGTGCCAGCACCGACCTTCCGGGCAACACCGGGGAGCTGTTTTTT. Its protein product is CASTDLPGNTGELFF. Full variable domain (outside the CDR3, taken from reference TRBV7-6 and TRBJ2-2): GAGVSQSPRYKVTKRGQDVALRCDPISGHVSLYWYRQALGQGPEFLTYFNYEAQQDKSGLPNDRFSAERPEGSISTLTIQRTEQRDSAMYRCASTDLPGNTGELFFGEGSRLTVL.

Here the CDR3 DNA reads TGTGCCAGCAGCGCAGGGACAAACACTGAAGCTTTCTTT. It translates to CASSAGTNTEAFF. The chain is built from TRBV9 and TRBJ1-1; D is possibly TRBD1 (6 bases). Trimming shortened V by 3 bases and J by 2 bases, and 8 bases separated the two germline ends. CDR3 length: 13 amino acids. Germline CDR1 reads SGDLS; CDR2 reads YYNGEE.

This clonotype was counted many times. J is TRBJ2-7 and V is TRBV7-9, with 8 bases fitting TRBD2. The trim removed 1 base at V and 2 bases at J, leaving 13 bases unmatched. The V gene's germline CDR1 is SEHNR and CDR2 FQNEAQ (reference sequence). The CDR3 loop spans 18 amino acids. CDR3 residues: CASSLGGTGGKSTYEQYF. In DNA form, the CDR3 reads TGTGCCAGCAGCTTAGGGGGGACGGGAGGGAAGAGCACCTACGAGCAGTACTTC. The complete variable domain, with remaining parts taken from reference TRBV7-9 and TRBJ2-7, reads DTGVSQNPRHKITKRGQNVTFRCDPISEHNRLYWYRQTLGQGPEFLTYFQNEAQLEKSRLLSDRFSAERPKGSFSTLEIQRTEQGDSAMYLCASSLGGTGGKSTYEQYFGPGTRLTVT.

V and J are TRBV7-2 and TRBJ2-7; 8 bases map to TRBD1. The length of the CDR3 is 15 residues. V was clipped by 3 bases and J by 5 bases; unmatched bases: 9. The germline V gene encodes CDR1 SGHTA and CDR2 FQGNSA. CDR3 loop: CASSFGQGGVDEQYF. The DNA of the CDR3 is TGTGCCAGCAGCTTTGGACAGGGCGGAGTCGACGAGCAGTACTTC.